The rows below give T cell receptor beta chains drawn from one sample of a study of identical twins. TCRdb fed the 5' RACE reads into MiXCR, producing one record per CDR3 protein. There are fewer than 650,000 distinct CDR3 sequences in the sample; approximately 9.6% occur only once, and 2.5% to 3% lies in the top ten. This same sample was also taken into another study, of yellow fever vaccine responses in identical twins.

Sequences were obtained from PBMCs. The receptors derive from a woman aged 18-30 years in good health. Both conserved end residues are part of each CDR3. A D gene is named only where the DNA matches it firmly. Only part of the rows carry a size: once, few, many, or a class if the clone is expanded.

v_gene,abundance,j_gene,d_gene,CDR3nt,CDR3aa
TRBV7-9,few,TRBJ2-1,TRBD1,TGTGCCAGCAGCTCGCGGACAGGTCGAACAGGCCATGAGCAGTTCTTC,CASSSRTGRTGHEQFF
TRBV11-2,few,TRBJ2-7,-,TGTGCCAGCAGCGGCAGGGTGGGGACCTACGAGCAGTACTTC,CASSGRVGTYEQYF
TRBV7-6,-,TRBJ2-5,-,TGTGCCAGCAGCCCCGGGACCGGTTATCAAGAGACCCAGTACTTC,CASSPGTGYQETQYF
TRBV21-1,many,TRBJ2-3,-,TGTGCCAGCAACTTCATGGGACTAGCGGGATGTCGCACTAGCACAGATACGCAGTATTTT,CASNFMGLAGCRTSTDTQYF
TRBV11-2,few,TRBJ2-6,-,TGTGCCAGCAGCTTAAAGGTGACTGGGGCCAACGTCCTGACTTTC,CASSLKVTGANVLTF
TRBV19,few,TRBJ2-5,-,TGTGCCAGTAGTGGGGGTGGACTGGGAGAGACCCAGTACTTC,CASSGGGLGETQYF
TRBV29-1,many,TRBJ2-4,TRBD1,TGCAGCTGCCATACCGGGACAGGTCAAAACATTCAGTACTTC,CSCHTGTGQNIQYF
TRBV11-2,few,TRBJ2-1,-,TGTGCCACCTTGGCGGAGAGCTCCTACAATGAGCAGTTCTTC,CATLAESSYNEQFF
TRBV29-1,many,TRBJ2-7,TRBD1,TGCAGCGTCTTGACCGGGACAGAGCCCTACGAGCAGTACTTC,CSVLTGTEPYEQYF
TRBV6-2/TRBV6-3,-,TRBJ2-1,-,TGTGCCACCGAGGGGGGCGGGAGTTACAATGAGCAGTTCTTC,CATEGGGSYNEQFF
TRBV5-1,-,TRBJ2-5,-,TGCGCCAGCAGCTTGTGGCGGGGGCCCTCCCAAGAGACCCAGTACTTC,CASSLWRGPSQETQYF
TRBV7-9,few,TRBJ2-2,-,TGTGCCAGCAGCCAAACCCAGTGGGAGCTGTTTTTT,CASSQTQWELFF
TRBV7-9,-,TRBJ2-2,-,TGTGCCAGCGCTAGCGACCACACCGGGGAGCTGTTTTTT,CASASDHTGELFF
TRBV5-6,few,TRBJ2-7,-,TGTGCCAGCAGCTGGGGGCCTACGGGCGAGCAGTACTTC,CASSWGPTGEQYF
TRBV20-1,few,TRBJ2-7,TRBD1,TGCAGTGCTAAAAGACAGGGGGCTTGGGAGCAGTACTTC,CSAKRQGAWEQYF
TRBV4-1,many,TRBJ2-3,TRBD2,TGCGCCAGCAGCCAAACTAGCGGGAGAACAGATACGCAGTATTTT,CASSQTSGRTDTQYF
TRBV3-1,few,TRBJ2-3,TRBD2,TGTGCCAGCAGCAAGCCACTAGCGGGAGGGAACACAGATACGCAGTATTTT,CASSKPLAGGNTDTQYF
TRBV27,few,TRBJ2-7,TRBD2,TGTGCCAGCAGTCTCACTAGAGCGGGAGGGGGCGAGCAGTACTTC,CASSLTRAGGGEQYF
TRBV5-1,few,TRBJ2-7,-,TGCGCCAGCAGCTTACAGGTAACCTACGAGCAGTACTTC,CASSLQVTYEQYF
TRBV18,few,TRBJ1-2,-,TGTGCCAGCTCACCACGGGAGGCGACGGGCTATGGCTACACCTTC,CASSPREATGYGYTF
TRBV3-1,few,TRBJ1-2,-,TGTGCCAGCAGCCAAGTAACAGGGAGATATGGCTACACCTTC,CASSQVTGRYGYTF
TRBV5-1,-,TRBJ1-4,TRBD1,TGCGCCAGCAGCTCGGGCGGGACAGCCAATGAAAAACTGTTTTTT,CASSSGGTANEKLFF
TRBV7-9,-,TRBJ2-3,-,TGTGCCAGCAGCTCGTCTCTACGGAGCACAGATACGCAGTATTTT,CASSSSLRSTDTQYF
TRBV29-1,-,TRBJ2-5,-,TGCAGCGTTGAAGATCCGTTTGCGGGCATTAAAGAGACCCAGTACTTC,CSVEDPFAGIKETQYF
TRBV7-9,-,TRBJ2-7,TRBD1,TGTGCCAGCAGCTTAGTAAGGGGGCAGGCTATAACCTACGAGCAGTACTTC,CASSLVRGQAITYEQYF
TRBV6-2/TRBV6-3,many,TRBJ2-1,-,TGTGCCTGTCATGGGGGGCTAGCGGACTACAATGAGCAGTTCTTC,CACHGGLADYNEQFF
TRBV27,many,TRBJ2-1,-,TGTGCCAGCAGTTTTTCGGGGTTTTCGAATGAGCAGTTCTTC,CASSFSGFSNEQFF
TRBV7-9,many,TRBJ1-3,-,TGTGCCAGCAGCCCGAGGAGGAACAAAGGAAACACCATATATTTT,CASSPRRNKGNTIYF
TRBV6-1,many,TRBJ2-3,-,TGTGCCAGCATCAGCAGGTTTAGCACAGATACGCAGTATTTT,CASISRFSTDTQYF
TRBV11-2,-,TRBJ2-7,-,TGTGCCAGCAGCTTAGATCGGTGGGTGGAAGAGCAGTACTTC,CASSLDRWVEEQYF
TRBV6-1,-,TRBJ2-5,TRBD1,TGTGCCAGCCATCGAGGTATCGGAGACAGGGGGCTAGAGACCCAGTACTTC,CASHRGIGDRGLETQYF
TRBV3-1,-,TRBJ2-1,-,TGTGCCAGCAGCTCCATTGGAGGGTCCTTAGATTACAATGAGCAGTTCTTC,CASSSIGGSLDYNEQFF
TRBV12-3/TRBV12-4,many,TRBJ1-2,-,TGTGCCAGCAGTTTGCGGGGTGGCTACACCTTC,CASSLRGGYTF
TRBV2,few,TRBJ2-7,TRBD2,TGTGCCAGCAGCCCAAAGGGTAGCGGGGTAACCTCGTCGGGGGAGCAGTACTTC,CASSPKGSGVTSSGEQYF
TRBV6-5,-,TRBJ1-1,-,TGTGCCAGTGGGAAGGGACGTTGGGGAGCTTTCTTT,CASGKGRWGAFF
TRBV9,few,TRBJ2-7,TRBD1,TGTGCCAGCAGCGTAACCCCGGGACAGGGTACGAACCTGCAGTACTTC,CASSVTPGQGTNLQYF
TRBV2,few,TRBJ2-1,TRBD2,TGTGCCATCAGTGCCCGGGGTAGCGGGAGGCTTATATCCTACAATGAGCAGTTCTTC,CAISARGSGRLISYNEQFF
TRBV9,-,TRBJ2-3,TRBD2,TGTGCCAGCAGCGTAGAAGCGGGGGGGGGCACAGATACGCAGTATTTT,CASSVEAGGGTDTQYF
TRBV15,-,TRBJ2-7,-,TGTGCCACCAGCAGAGATTTACGGAGTTACGAGCAGTACTTC,CATSRDLRSYEQYF
TRBV6-2/TRBV6-3,-,TRBJ2-2,-,TGTGCCAGCAGTTATCTCAGGGACACCGGGGAGCTGTTTTTT,CASSYLRDTGELFF
TRBV28,-,TRBJ2-5,-,TGTGCCAGCAGTTTATTGGCGACGCAAGAGACCCAGTACTTC,CASSLLATQETQYF
TRBV11-2,many,TRBJ2-1,TRBD2,TGTGCCAGCAGCTCCCGCGCTAGCGGGGAAACTCACAATGAGCAGTTCTTC,CASSSRASGETHNEQFF
TRBV7-2,-,TRBJ2-7,-,TGTGCCAGCAGCTACCAGGCTAGCAGCTCCTACGAGCAGTACTTC,CASSYQASSSYEQYF
TRBV6-1,-,TRBJ2-3,TRBD1,TGTGCCAGCAGGCCTGACAGGGGGACAGATACGCAGTATTTT,CASRPDRGTDTQYF
TRBV18,few,TRBJ2-5,-,TGTGCCAGCTCACCCCCACCGGTTATCGAAGAGACCCAGTACTTC,CASSPPPVIEETQYF
TRBV10-3,few,TRBJ1-3,-,TGTGCCATCAGTGAGAGCCAGACAGGCCCCATATATTTT,CAISESQTGPIYF
TRBV5-1,few,TRBJ2-1,-,TGCGCCAGCAGCAGGTTTTTTGTGTGGGGAAACCTCTACAATGAGCAGTTCTTC,CASSRFFVWGNLYNEQFF
TRBV12-3/TRBV12-4,few,TRBJ2-1,TRBD2,TGTGCCAGCAGTTTAATGGCTAGCGGGGGAAATGAGCAGTTCTTC,CASSLMASGGNEQFF